This is a list of T cell receptor beta chains from one sample in a study of cytomegalovirus exposure and HLA in healthy donors. Produced via immunoSEQ multiplex PCR; TCRdb's table is partial and in-frame only. The repertoire has approximately 87,000 clones, approximately 80% of them found once; the top ten carry approximately 4%. What was sequenced was PBMCs. The receptors were sampled from a woman in her seventies in good health and CMV-seropositive. Each CDR3 is given without its conserved first and last residue. Each record gives: V gene, J gene, CDR3 protein.

>TRBV29-1|TRBJ2-2
SVEWRTSGNTGELF
>TRBV7-9|TRBJ1-3
ASSQIRGRDSGNTIY
>TRBV7-3|TRBJ1-5
ASSYDQRQPQH
>TRBV4-2|TRBJ1-6
ASSQSLGSGYSPLH
>TRBV18|TRBJ1-5
ASSPRTGADQPQH
>TRBV19|TRBJ1-4
ASSIKRATNEKLF
>TRBV5-8|TRBJ2-7
ASSPRGRGRILQY
>TRBV6-5|TRBJ1-1
ASSYAGQGAEAF
>TRBV27|TRBJ1-5
ASSLVQTEPNQPQH
>TRBV6-1|TRBJ2-1
ASNSPTLLYNEQF
>TRBV28|TRBJ1-2
ASSLRSGNYGYT
>TRBV5-6|TRBJ2-3
ASSLFRRDGSDTQY
>TRBV19|TRBJ2-3
ASSPRVTTDTQY
>TRBV5-1|TRBJ2-3
ASSSAGTQY
>TRBV6-5|-
ASSYSGLIRNEQY
>TRBV5-1|TRBJ2-3
ASSSIGQGSQY